Below are 23 T cell receptor beta chains sequenced from a single sample in a study of technical replicates of blood from several donors. Sequencing was performed with immunoSEQ multiplex PCR; in TCRdb, only in-frame clones are kept and a portion is missing. This table holds tens of thousands of clones, approximately 92% found once. Specimen: T cells isolated from PBMCs. These receptors came from a human donor in good health.

The V and J genes are TRBV19 and TRBJ1-4; no reliable D call. V lost 0 bases to trimming and J lost 0 bases, with 5 bases between them. The germline V gene has CDR1 LNHDA and CDR2 SQIVND (reference sequence). CDR3 length: 15 amino acids. The CDR3 sequence is CASSIDGATNEKLFF. DNA for the CDR3: TGTGCCAGTAGTATAGACGGTGCAACTAATGAAAAACTGTTTTTT.

The chain recombines TRBV11-3 with TRBJ2-7, with 8 positions matching TRBD1. The CDR3 is made up of 13 amino acids. The germline V gene has CDR1 SGHNT and CDR2 YENEEA. V was pared by 8 bases and J by 1 base, with 4 bases of the junction left unmatched. The CDR3 DNA is TGTGCCAGCCTAGGACAGGGTTCCTACGAGCAGTACTTC. As protein: CASLGQGSYEQYF.

The chain combines TRBV19 with TRBJ2-3; 8 nucleotides match TRBD2. V trimming: 2 bases; J trimming: 0 bases; junction bases outside the gene matches: 7. The germline V gene has CDR1 LNHDA and CDR2 SQIVND (reference sequence). The CDR3 runs 17 residues. The CDR3 protein is CASSIILLAASTDTQYF. Written as DNA, the CDR3 is TGTGCCAGTAGTATAATCCTACTAGCGGCTAGCACAGATACGCAGTATTTT.

This clone was seen only a few times. The gene calls are TRBV29-1 and TRBJ1-1, with 7 bases identical to TRBD1. CDR3 size: 14 residues. CDR1 is SQVTM and CDR2 is ANQGSEA in the germline V gene. The ends lost 5 bases at V and 5 bases at J; junction bases unmatched: 11. DNA for the CDR3: TGCAGCGTTCTAGGAGGGGGCGGATGGACTGAAGCTTTCTTT. It is translated as CSVLGGGGWTEAFF.

V and J are TRBV7-2 and TRBJ2-7; possible D gene TRBD1, 5 bases. This CDR3 has 15 residues. Trimming removed 6 bases at V and 2 bases at J, with 17 bases between. Per the germline V gene, CDR1 is SGHTA and CDR2 is FQGNSA. As DNA, the CDR3 is TGTGCCAGCAGGCCGACAGTAGGATTGACCTACGAGCAGTACTTC. Its translation is CASRPTVGLTYEQYF.

This clone showed up just once. The J gene is TRBJ2-2, the V gene TRBV7-3; a possible D gene is TRBD2 (6 bases). The CDR3 spans 17 residues. Germline CDR1 and CDR2: SGHTA and FQGTGA. The germline V and J ends were trimmed by 2 bases and 4 bases, with 17 bases remaining between them. The CDR3 sequence is CASSLEPGGLLTGELFF. The CDR3 coding sequence is TGTGCCAGCAGCTTAGAGCCTGGGGGACTCCTCACCGGGGAGCTGTTTTTT.

This chain joins TRBV4-1 and TRBJ2-1; 10 nucleotides align to TRBD2. The CDR3 consists of 16 residues. Germline CDR1 is MGHRA and CDR2 is YSYEKL. V shed 0 bases and J 7 bases; nucleotides not matched to a gene: 6. CDR3: CASSQDRLAGVNEQFF. CDR3 bases: TGCGCCAGCAGCCAAGACCGGCTAGCGGGAGTTAATGAGCAGTTCTTC.

The rearrangement joins TRBV28 to TRBJ1-4; 10 nucleotides agree with TRBD1. The V segment lost 10 bases and the J segment 0 bases; nucleotides outside the gene matches: 5. The germline V gene has CDR1 MDHEN and CDR2 SYDVKM. This CDR3 is built from 15 residues. CDR3 in DNA: TGTGCCATATGGGACAGGGGATCAACTAATGAAAAACTGTTTTTT. Residues: CAIWDRGSTNEKLFF.

The J gene is TRBJ2-1, the V gene TRBV6-5, with no clear D. Germline V lookup: CDR1 MNHEY, CDR2 SVGAGI. Trimming cost V 8 bases and J 6 bases, with 8 bases left between them. The CDR3 is 11 amino acids. The CDR3 nucleotides are TGTGCCAGCTCGGGTTTCAATGAGCAGTTCTTC. It yields the protein CASSGFNEQFF.

V and J are TRBV28 and TRBJ1-1; D is uncertain. The CDR3 covers 12 residues. Germline CDR1 MDHEN, CDR2 SYDVKM. DNA for the CDR3: TGTGTTCCCGGTCACGGGAACACTGAAGCTTTCTTT. This sequence encodes CVPGHGNTEAFF.

The chain is built from TRBV19 and TRBJ1-3; possibly TRBD1 for D (5 bases). V shed 5 bases and J shed 1 base, with 12 bases lying between them. This CDR3 has 15 residues. CDR1 is LNHDA, CDR2 SQIVND, per germline (reference sequence). The CDR3 loop is CASSAAGYSGNTIYF. CDR3 DNA: TGTGCCAGTAGTGCTGCAGGGTATTCTGGAAACACCATATATTTT.

This clone occurred once. V is TRBV14 and J is TRBJ2-5; the D is unclear. The CDR3 is 14 amino acids. The germline V gene encodes CDR1 SGHDN and CDR2 FVKESK. V lost 1 base to trimming and J lost 1 base, with 7 bases between them. The CDR3 here is CASSQGRIQETQYF. The CDR3 DNA follows: TGTGCCAGCAGCCAAGGGCGGATCCAAGAGACCCAGTACTTC.

V is TRBV6-1 and J is TRBJ1-5; D not certain. The CDR3 sequence is 14 residues long. The V gene lost 2 bases and the J gene lost 7 bases, with 12 bases spanning the gap. CDR1 and CDR2 from the germline V gene are MNHNS and SASEGT. The CDR3 DNA sequence: TGTGCCAGCAGTGAATTTTCGGGCGGGCAGCCCCAGCATTTT. Its protein is CASSEFSGGQPQHF.

This chain joins TRBV9 and TRBJ2-1; TRBD2 aligns across 13 bases. This CDR3 comprises 15 residues. In germline, CDR1 is SGDLS, CDR2 YYNGEE. After removal of 4 bases from V and 8 bases from J, the junction contained 6 bases not matched to a gene. The chain's CDR3 is CASSSKTSGGHEQFF. CDR3 in DNA: TGTGCCAGCAGCTCGAAGACTAGCGGGGGGCATGAGCAGTTCTTC. The full variable domain, in which reference TRBV9 and TRBJ2-1 provide the parts outside the CDR3, is DSGVTQTPKHLITATGQRVTLRCSPRSGDLSVYWYQQSLDQGLQFLIQYYNGEERAKGNILERFSAQQFPDLHSELNLSSLELGDSALYFCASSSKTSGGHEQFFGPGTRLTVL.

The chain is built from TRBV6-5 and TRBJ1-2; 9 bases are shared with TRBD1. CDR3 length: 15 amino acids. The germline V gene encodes CDR1 MNHEY and CDR2 SVGAGI. The J segment lost 7 bases and the V segment lost 7 bases, leaving 13 bases of the junction unmatched. The chain's CDR3 is CASTRLTGGRSGYTF. DNA of the CDR3: TGTGCCAGCACCCGTCTAACAGGGGGCAGGAGTGGCTACACCTTC.

The chain combines TRBV11-2 with TRBJ2-3; unclear D gene. V was shortened by 0 bases and J by 6 bases, with 4 bases between the two germline ends. This CDR3 comprises 12 residues. CDR1 and CDR2 from the germline V gene are SGHAT and FQNNGV. The CDR3 here is CASSLDRDTQYF. DNA of the CDR3: TGTGCCAGCAGCTTAGACCGTGATACGCAGTATTTT.

V usage is TRBV5-4 and J usage is TRBJ2-2, with D unclear. Germline values: CDR1 SGHNT, CDR2 YYREEE (reference sequence). The CDR3 has 13 amino acids. V was clipped by 0 bases and J by 6 bases, with 6 bases between them. The CDR3 region has the DNA TGTGCCAGCAGCTTGGATCTACCCGGGGAGCTGTTTTTT. Its translation is CASSLDLPGELFF.

The chain carries TRBV7-7 and TRBJ2-7; 8 nucleotides align to TRBD1. The length of the CDR3 is 15 residues. CDR1 and CDR2 (germline): SSHAT, FNYEAQ (reference sequence). J was trimmed by 3 bases and V by 5 bases; bases with no gene match: 9. The CDR3 region has the DNA TGTGCCAGCAGCCAAGACAGGGGATCCCACTACGAGCAGTACTTC. This codes for CASSQDRGSHYEQYF.

The V gene is TRBV15, the J gene TRBJ2-7, with D tentatively TRBD2 (5 bases). Looked up from germline, CDR1 is LNHNV and CDR2 is YYDKDF (reference sequence). The germline V and J ends were trimmed by 4 bases and 5 bases, with 12 bases remaining between them. This CDR3 is 13 amino acids long. The CDR3 sequence: CATSNRGSDEQYF. CDR3 DNA sequence: TGTGCCACCAGCAACCGGGGTTCGGACGAGCAGTACTTC. Complete variable domain (other parts from reference TRBV15 and TRBJ2-7): DAMVIQNPRYQVTQFGKPVTLSCSQTLNHNVMYWYQQKSSQAPKLLFHYYDKDFNNEADTPDNFQSRRPNTSFCFLDIRSPGLGDTAMYLCATSNRGSDEQYFGPGTRLTVT.

The V gene is TRBV4-2, the J gene TRBJ1-2, with D uncertain. From germline, CDR1 is LGHNA and CDR2 YNFKEQ. With 0 bases removed from V and 1 base from J, the gap between germline ends came to 3 bases. CDR3 length: 13 amino acids. Written as DNA, the CDR3 is TGTGCCAGCAGCCAAGACGGTAACTATGGCTACACCTTC. Amino acid sequence: CASSQDGNYGYTF.

The rearrangement joins TRBV5-1 to TRBJ2-7; 7 nucleotides line up with TRBD1. V trimming: 4 bases; J trimming: 1 base; junction bases outside the gene matches: 8. The length of the CDR3 is 15 residues. Germline V CDR1 and CDR2: SGHRS, YFSETQ. CDR3 DNA: TGCGCCAGCAGCCCAAGACAGGGTACGTCCTACGAGCAGTACTTC. Translating it yields CASSPRQGTSYEQYF.

CDR3 nucleotide sequence: TGTGCCAGCAGCGTAGCTGGGACTAGCGTCGGCTCCTACAATGAGCAGTTCTTC. Translating it yields CASSVAGTSVGSYNEQFF. J is TRBJ2-1 and V is TRBV9, with 10 bases identical to TRBD2. V trimming: 0 bases; J trimming: 0 bases; junction bases outside the gene matches: 6. Germline V lookup: CDR1 SGDLS, CDR2 YYNGEE. This CDR3 is built from 18 residues.

The rearrangement links TRBV10-3 to TRBJ1-2; tentatively, D is TRBD1 (5 bases). The germline CDR1 and CDR2 sequences are ENHRY and SYGVKD. The germline V and J ends were trimmed by 2 bases and 4 bases, with 23 bases remaining between them. The CDR3 sequence is 18 residues long. The DNA for the CDR3 is TGTGCCATCAGTGAGCCTAGGGGCAGGGAGGAAACTAGCTATGGCTACACCTTC. Amino acids: CAISEPRGREETSYGYTF.